The next 23 T cell receptor beta chains were all read from a single sample in a study of technical replicates of blood from a few donors. Clones were read by immunoSEQ multiplex PCR, and TCRdb kept only the in-frame ones, dropping some. The table lists 65,000 to 80,000 clones, less than 99% of them singletons. Sequenced material: T cells isolated from PBMCs. These receptors were collected from a human donor in good health.

The rearrangement uses TRBV29-1 and TRBJ2-1; D is unclear. This CDR3 comprises 14 residues. Trimming stripped 4 bases from V and 0 bases from J, with 10 bases between. CDR1 and CDR2 (germline): SQVTM, ANQGSEA. Here the CDR3 reads CSVVQPGSYNEQFF. The CDR3 coding sequence is TGCAGCGTTGTTCAGCCGGGCTCCTACAATGAGCAGTTCTTC.

V usage is TRBV27 and J usage is TRBJ2-1, with a possible D match to TRBD2 (5 bases). The germline V gene has CDR1 MNHEY and CDR2 SMNVEV (reference sequence). V was pared by 5 bases and J by 6 bases, with 17 bases between. CDR3 size: 15 residues. CDR3 sequence: CASSIGLPSLNEQFF. CDR3 DNA sequence: TGTGCCAGCAGTATCGGACTCCCATCTCTCAATGAGCAGTTCTTC.

The V and J genes are TRBV6-6 and TRBJ1-5, with D possibly TRBD1 on 6 matching bases. Germline values: CDR1 MNHNY, CDR2 SVGAGI (reference sequence). The CDR3 has 16 amino acids. The V end was cut by 0 bases, the J end by 6 bases, with 15 bases between. CDR3: CASSYSRGVGGQPQHF. The CDR3 nucleotides are TGTGCCAGCAGTTACTCGCGTGGGGTAGGGGGTCAGCCCCAGCATTTT.

V and J are TRBV5-6 and TRBJ1-1; no definite D call. Germline-derived CDR1 and CDR2 are SGHDT and YYEEEE. V was pared by 5 bases and J by 2 bases, with 7 bases between. The CDR3 consists of 12 residues. CDR3 in DNA: TGTGCCAGCAGTAGTGTCAACACTGAAGCTTTCTTT. This encodes CASSSVNTEAFF.

This clone has just one count. The V and J genes are TRBV9 and TRBJ2-3; TRBD2 aligns across 8 bases. The CDR3 is made up of 14 amino acids. Germline V gene sequence: CDR1 SGDLS, CDR2 YYNGEE. Trimming at V came to 4 bases and at J to 3 bases, leaving 4 bases not matched to a gene. The CDR3 DNA reads TGTGCCAGCAGCCCCAGCGGGAGAACAGATACGCAGTATTTT. This gives the protein CASSPSGRTDTQYF.

This rearrangement joins TRBV6-5 to TRBJ2-7; the D gene is possibly TRBD1 (6 bases). V lost 0 bases, J lost 7 bases, and 19 bases lay in between. From germline, CDR1 is MNHEY and CDR2 SVGAGI. This CDR3 has 16 residues. CDR3 amino acids: CASSYSVGQPIREQYF. DNA for the CDR3: TGTGCCAGCAGTTACTCGGTTGGACAGCCCATACGAGAGCAGTACTTC.

The chain employs TRBV7-2 and TRBJ2-7; D might be TRBD2 (5 bases). The CDR3 runs 16 residues. Germline V gene data show CDR1 as SGHTA and CDR2 as FQGNSA. Between the trimmed V and J ends, which lost 4 bases and 0 bases, there was a span of 16 bases. CDR3 sequence (DNA): TGTGCCAGCAGCTGGAAGGGAGTAGGCAGCTCCTACGAGCAGTACTTC. This translates into CASSWKGVGSSYEQYF. The full variable domain, with the rest looked up from reference TRBV7-2 and TRBJ2-7, is GAGVSQSPSNKVTEKGKDVELRCDPISGHTALYWYRQSLGQGLEFLIYFQGNSAPDKSGLPSDRFSAERTGGSVSTLTIQRTQQEDSAVYLCASSWKGVGSSYEQYFGPGTRLTVT.

This sequence joins TRBV11-2 and TRBJ1-2; a possible D gene is TRBD1 (6 bases). Between the trimmed V and J ends, which lost 5 bases and 12 bases, there was a span of 19 bases. The CDR3 totals 13 residues. Germline V CDR1 and CDR2: SGHAT, FQNNGV. The CDR3 sequence is CASSQLRGRGDTF. For the CDR3, the DNA is TGTGCCAGCAGCCAATTGAGGGGGAGGGGGGACACCTTC.

The rearrangement links TRBV7-9 to TRBJ2-7; maybe TRBD1 (6 bases). There are 14 residues in the CDR3. Deletions cut 4 bases from V and 4 bases from J, with 14 bases between. CDR1 and CDR2 (germline): SEHNR, FQNEAQ (reference sequence). DNA of the CDR3: TGTGCCAGCAGCTCGACCAGGGGAGATTACGAGCAGTACTTC. Translating gives CASSSTRGDYEQYF.

This sequence joins TRBV6-6 and TRBJ1-1; D is uncertain. CDR3 length equals 13 residues. Trimming took off 1 base at V and 5 bases at J, with 8 bases between the two ends. Germline CDR1 is MNHNY and CDR2 is SVGAGI (reference sequence). CDR3: CASSYLGGTEAFF. CDR3 nucleotide sequence: TGTGCCAGCAGTTACTTAGGAGGGACTGAAGCTTTCTTT.

The chain carries TRBV11-2 and TRBJ2-1; D is uncertain. This CDR3 has 12 amino acids. The germline CDR1 and CDR2 sequences are SGHAT and FQNNGV. The V and J ends lost 1 base and 5 bases respectively, with 3 bases between them. The CDR3 coding sequence is TGTGCCAGCAGCTTAGCTCACAATGAGCAGTTCTTC. Translating gives CASSLAHNEQFF.

This chain connects TRBV14 to TRBJ2-7; possible D gene TRBD2, 5 bases. The CDR3 is 13 residues long. Germline values: CDR1 SGHDN, CDR2 FVKESK. The V end lost 4 bases, the J end lost 1 base, and 8 bases lay between the germline ends. The CDR3 coding sequence is TGTGCCAGCAGCCCGGGGAGTTCCTACGAGCAGTACTTC. Translating gives CASSPGSSYEQYF.

This chain connects TRBV30 to TRBJ2-7, with D tentatively TRBD1 (5 bases). The V end was cut by 0 bases, the J end by 6 bases, with 12 bases between. This CDR3 comprises 13 residues. Germline V CDR1 and CDR2: GTSNPN, SVGIG (reference sequence). This CDR3 reads CAWSVGVVGEQYF. DNA for the CDR3: TGTGCCTGGAGTGTAGGGGTGGTCGGCGAGCAGTACTTC.

The chain is built from TRBV4-1 and TRBJ1-4; no clear D gene. Germline V CDR1 and CDR2: MGHRA, YSYEKL. CDR3 length: 15 amino acids. Between the trimmed V and J ends, which lost 0 bases and 6 bases, there was a span of 11 bases. CDR3 residues: CASSQDPGYDEKLFF. CDR3 DNA sequence: TGCGCCAGCAGCCAAGATCCGGGGTACGATGAAAAACTGTTTTTT.

This clone appeared a few times. The CDR3 loop reads CASSFQGNRNTIYF. As DNA, the CDR3 is TGTGCCAGCAGTTTCCAGGGGAATCGAAACACCATATATTTT. The chain has TRBV6-1 and TRBJ1-3, with a possible D match to TRBD1 (6 bases). The CDR3 runs to 14 residues. Germline loops: CDR1 MNHNS, CDR2 SASEGT. The V end was cut by 5 bases, the J end by 5 bases, with 13 bases between.

The rearrangement joins TRBV4-3 to TRBJ2-5; TRBD1 is a possible D gene (5 bases). The CDR3 covers 14 residues. V was cut by 0 bases and J by 7 bases, with 12 bases left in between. In germline, CDR1 is LGHNA, CDR2 YSLEER. CDR3 sequence: CASSQDKGPGTQYF. The CDR3 nucleotides are TGCGCCAGCAGCCAAGATAAGGGGCCGGGGACCCAGTACTTC.

V usage is TRBV6-5 and J usage is TRBJ1-5, with TRBD1 identical over 9 bases. Germline V gene lookup returns CDR1 MNHEY and CDR2 SVGAGI. There are 16 residues in the CDR3. After removal of 0 bases from V and 6 bases from J, the junction contained 6 bases not matched to a gene. The CDR3 DNA reads as TGTGCCAGCAGTTACTCCGGGACAGGGTCTAGTCAGCCCCAGCATTTT. It codes for CASSYSGTGSSQPQHF.

This chain's CDR3 is CSVETGKAQYF. The CDR3 DNA reads as TGCAGCGTTGAGACAGGGAAGGCTCAGTACTTC. The chain is built from TRBV29-1 and TRBJ2-7; the match to TRBD1 covers 7 bases. The CDR3 is 11 residues long. Germline V lookup: CDR1 SQVTM, CDR2 ANQGSEA. The V segment lost 3 bases and the J segment 10 bases; nucleotides outside the gene matches: 6.

V is TRBV29-1 and J is TRBJ2-7; weak D call: TRBD2 (6 bases). The CDR3 contains 15 residues. Germline V gene sequence: CDR1 SQVTM, CDR2 ANQGSEA. Trimming cost V 3 bases and J 2 bases, with 17 bases left between them. The CDR3 bases are TGCAGCGTTGAGGTCGGGGGAGATACCACCTACGAGCAGTACTTC. Translating it yields CSVEVGGDTTYEQYF.

The CDR3 is CATLGRQDTQYF. The CDR3 bases are TGTGCCACCTTGGGGAGGCAAGATACGCAGTATTTT. The chain uses TRBV6-5 and TRBJ2-3; maybe TRBD2 (6 bases). Germline V CDR1 and CDR2: MNHEY, SVGAGI. The CDR3 spans 12 residues. V lost 10 bases, J lost 5 bases, and 13 bases lay in between.

The chain links TRBV7-8 to TRBJ1-1; 7 bases are a match to TRBD1. The trim removed 5 bases at V and 1 base at J, leaving 13 bases unmatched. The CDR3 is 17 amino acids. Germline lookup yields CDR1 SGHVS and CDR2 FQNEAQ. The DNA for the CDR3 is TGTGCCAGCAGCAGGCCCGGGACAGTTTTTACGAACACTGAAGCTTTCTTT. Translated, it gives CASSRPGTVFTNTEAFF. Drawing the rest from reference TRBV7-8 and TRBJ1-1, the complete variable domain is GAGVSQSPRYKVAKRGQDVALRCDPISGHVSLFWYQQALGQGPEFLTYFQNEAQLDKSGLPSDRFFAERPEGSVSTLKIQRTQQEDSAVYLCASSRPGTVFTNTEAFFGQGTRLTVV.

The chain links TRBV18 to TRBJ2-3; TRBD2 matches 11 bases. Germline V gives CDR1 KGHSH, CDR2 LQKENI. The J segment lost 5 bases and the V segment lost 5 bases, leaving 6 bases of the junction unmatched. The CDR3 is 15 residues long. The CDR3 nucleotides are TGTGCCAGCTCATCAGGGACTAGCGGAGGAGATACGCAGTATTTT. Translation gives CASSSGTSGGDTQYF.

V usage is TRBV19 and J usage is TRBJ2-1, with TRBD2 identical over 7 bases. The trim removed 1 base at V and 6 bases at J, leaving 18 bases unmatched. CDR1 and CDR2 (germline): LNHDA, SQIVND (reference sequence). The CDR3 length is 19 residues. Here the CDR3 DNA reads TGTGCCAGTAGTATAGGGGGAGGGCCGAAAGTATTTACTCGCAATGAGCAGTTCTTC. Its protein is CASSIGGGPKVFTRNEQFF.